A selection of T cell receptor beta chains follows, all from one sample in a study of CD8 T cells in Susac syndrome. In TCRdb, the immunoSEQ multiplex PCR reads were re-called with MiXCR into one record per CDR3 protein. The data show over 200,000 distinct CDR3 sequences, with 85% to 95% seen just once and around 0.082% held by the top ten. The specimen sequenced was CD4+ T cells from PBMCs. These receptors were taken from a human donor with multiple sclerosis. Both conserved end residues are part of each CDR3. D genes are given only for firm matches. Only some rows state a clone size, as once, few, many or a class for expanded clones.

v_call: TRBV12-3/TRBV12-4; d_call: .; clone_size: .; j_call: TRBJ2-3; cdr3_length: 15; cdr3_nt: TGTGCCAGCAGGGACGGACGGGAAGGCACAGATACGCAGTATTTT; cdr3_aa: CASRDGREGTDTQYF
v_call: TRBV24-1; d_call: TRBD2; clone_size: .; j_call: TRBJ2-1; cdr3_length: 16; cdr3_nt: TGTGCCACCAGTGACCACCTAGCGGGGGGGCCTAGTGAGCAGTTCTTC; cdr3_aa: CATSDHLAGGPSEQFF
v_call: TRBV30; d_call: .; clone_size: .; j_call: TRBJ2-3; cdr3_length: 14; cdr3_nt: TGTGCCTGGAGTGTACCGCGGTTTACAGATACGCAGTATTTT; cdr3_aa: CAWSVPRFTDTQYF
v_call: TRBV5-1; d_call: .; clone_size: .; j_call: TRBJ2-1; cdr3_length: 15; cdr3_nt: TGCGCCAGCATGAGACTCCTGGAATCCTACAATGAGCAGTTCTTC; cdr3_aa: CASMRLLESYNEQFF
v_call: TRBV4-2; d_call: .; clone_size: .; j_call: TRBJ1-5; cdr3_length: 14; cdr3_nt: TGTGCCAGCAGCCAAGACGTCAACGATCAGCCCCAGCATTTT; cdr3_aa: CASSQDVNDQPQHF
v_call: TRBV23-1; d_call: TRBD1; clone_size: .; j_call: TRBJ1-5; cdr3_length: 19; cdr3_nt: TGCGCCAGCAGTCAACCGATGAGATGCTACAGGGGATGCAATCAGCCCCAGCATTTT; cdr3_aa: CASSQPMRCYRGCNQPQHF
v_call: TRBV30; d_call: .; clone_size: .; j_call: TRBJ2-1; cdr3_length: 11; cdr3_nt: TGTGCCTGGAGTCCGCTCAATGAGCAGTTCTTC; cdr3_aa: CAWSPLNEQFF
v_call: TRBV12-3/TRBV12-4; d_call: .; clone_size: .; j_call: TRBJ1-1; cdr3_length: 15; cdr3_nt: TGTGCCAGCAGGGCTTCACGGGATTTGGGCACTGAAGCTTTCTTT; cdr3_aa: CASRASRDLGTEAFF
v_call: TRBV29-1; d_call: TRBD2; clone_size: .; j_call: TRBJ2-1; cdr3_length: 11; cdr3_nt: TGCAGCGCCGGACTAGCGGGGGAGCAGTTCTTC; cdr3_aa: CSAGLAGEQFF
v_call: TRBV7-3; d_call: .; clone_size: once; j_call: TRBJ1-1; cdr3_length: 16; cdr3_nt: TGTGCCAGCAGTCTCATACGAGGGGCCCCGAACACTGAAGCTTTCTTT; cdr3_aa: CASSLIRGAPNTEAFF
v_call: TRBV29-1; d_call: .; clone_size: .; j_call: TRBJ2-5; cdr3_length: 13; cdr3_nt: TGCAGCGCCCCGACAATGGGGCAAGAGACCCAGTACTTC; cdr3_aa: CSAPTMGQETQYF
v_call: TRBV30; d_call: .; clone_size: .; j_call: TRBJ1-2; cdr3_length: 10; cdr3_nt: TGTGCCTGGATGGCGGGTGGCTACACCTTC; cdr3_aa: CAWMAGGYTF
v_call: TRBV19; d_call: .; clone_size: .; j_call: TRBJ2-3; cdr3_length: 12; cdr3_nt: TGTGCCAGTAGTATCGGCGGATATACGCAGTATTTT; cdr3_aa: CASSIGGYTQYF
v_call: TRBV2; d_call: .; clone_size: .; j_call: TRBJ2-1; cdr3_length: 9; cdr3_nt: TGTGCCACCAGGTATGAGCAGTTCTTC; cdr3_aa: CATRYEQFF
v_call: TRBV30; d_call: .; clone_size: .; j_call: TRBJ2-1; cdr3_length: 13; cdr3_nt: TGTGCCTGGAGCCGCCAGCTTAACAATGAGCAGTTCTTC; cdr3_aa: CAWSRQLNNEQFF
v_call: TRBV19; d_call: .; clone_size: .; j_call: TRBJ2-5; cdr3_length: 15; cdr3_nt: TGTGCCAGTAGTTCTCCCCGGGCCTACCAAGAGACCCAGTACTTC; cdr3_aa: CASSSPRAYQETQYF
v_call: TRBV15; d_call: .; clone_size: once; j_call: TRBJ2-3; cdr3_length: 13; cdr3_nt: TGTGCCACCAGCTGGGACTTCACAGATACGCAGTATTTT; cdr3_aa: CATSWDFTDTQYF
v_call: TRBV29-1; d_call: TRBD1; clone_size: .; j_call: TRBJ2-5; cdr3_length: 11; cdr3_nt: TGCAGCGACCGGACAGGGGAGACCCAGTACTTC; cdr3_aa: CSDRTGETQYF